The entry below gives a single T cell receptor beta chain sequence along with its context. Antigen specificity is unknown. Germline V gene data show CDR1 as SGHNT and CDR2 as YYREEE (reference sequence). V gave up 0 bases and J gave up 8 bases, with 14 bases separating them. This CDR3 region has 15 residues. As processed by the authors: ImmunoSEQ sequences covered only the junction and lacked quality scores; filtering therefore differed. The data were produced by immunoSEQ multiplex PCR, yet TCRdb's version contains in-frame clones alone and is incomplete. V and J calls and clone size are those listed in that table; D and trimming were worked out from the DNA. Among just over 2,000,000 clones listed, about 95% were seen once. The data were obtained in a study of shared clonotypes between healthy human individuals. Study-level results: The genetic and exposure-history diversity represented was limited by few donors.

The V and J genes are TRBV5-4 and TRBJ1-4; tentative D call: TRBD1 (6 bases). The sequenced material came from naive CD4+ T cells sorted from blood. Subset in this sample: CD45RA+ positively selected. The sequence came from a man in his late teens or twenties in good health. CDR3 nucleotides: TGTGCCAGCAGCTTGGCGGAGGGGGGAGAAGAAAAACTGTTTTTT. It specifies CASSLAEGGEEKLFF.